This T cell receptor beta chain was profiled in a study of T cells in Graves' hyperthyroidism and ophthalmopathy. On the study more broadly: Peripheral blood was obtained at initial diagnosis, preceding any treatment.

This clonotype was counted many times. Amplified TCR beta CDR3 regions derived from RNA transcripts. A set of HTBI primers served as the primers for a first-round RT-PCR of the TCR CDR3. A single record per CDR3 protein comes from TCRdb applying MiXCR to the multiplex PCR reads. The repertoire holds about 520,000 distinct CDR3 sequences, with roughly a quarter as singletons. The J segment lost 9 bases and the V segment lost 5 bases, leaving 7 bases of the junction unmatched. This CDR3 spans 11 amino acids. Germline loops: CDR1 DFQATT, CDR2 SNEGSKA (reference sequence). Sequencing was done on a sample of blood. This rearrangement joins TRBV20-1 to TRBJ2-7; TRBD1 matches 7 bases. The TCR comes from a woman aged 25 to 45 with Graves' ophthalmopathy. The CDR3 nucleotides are TGCAGTGCTGAAACAGGGGCCATGCAGTACTTC. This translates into CSAETGAMQYF.